The T cell receptor beta chain described here comes from a study of T-cell reconstitution after alpha-beta-depleted transplantation in children. Overall study findings and caveats: Surviving recipient T cells and thymic progenitors produced the high day-60 TCRbeta diversity seen in some patients. Reports say that about two months after transplant, the alpha-beta T cells came out of several hundred graft clones that had expanded.

There are many counts of this clonotype. The antigen remains unidentified. Germline-derived CDR1 and CDR2 are SQVTM and ANQGSEA. Trimming left V 0 bases short and J 0 bases short, with 11 bases between. The CDR3 totals 15 residues. Unique molecular identifiers featured in how the TCRbeta library was prepared. Each CDR3 protein gets one entry after TCRdb re-called the PCR reads with MiXCR. The sample carries about 160,000 distinct CDR3 sequences, roughly 10% recorded once. The sample in question was PBMCs, obtained before TCRalphabeta/CD19-depleted stem cell transplant. The source of this sequence is a boy younger than 10 with acute myeloid leukemia, due to receive a stem cell transplant. The chain uses TRBV29-1 and TRBJ1-1; D uncertain. The CDR3, as DNA: TGCAGCGTTGAAGATGCCAGGCCGCTGAACACTGAAGCTTTCTTT. Translated: CSVEDARPLNTEAFF.